The clone carrying this T cell receptor beta chain was picked up many times. The sample comes from a study of T cells in Graves' hyperthyroidism and ophthalmopathy. This CDR3 region has 15 residues. The ends were cut back, 6 bases at V and 0 bases at J, with 12 bases in the middle. The germline V gene encodes CDR1 SGHAT and CDR2 FQNNGV. Amplified regions were TCR beta CDR3 sequences from RNA transcripts. Initially, a first-round RT-PCR of the TCR CDR3 employed the HTBI primer set. TCRdb fed the multiplex PCR reads into MiXCR, producing one record per CDR3 protein. Among about 720,000 distinct CDR3 sequences listed, 15% to 20% were seen once.

The origin of this receptor is a woman aged 45-60 years with Graves' hyperthyroidism that later progressed to Graves' ophthalmopathy. The V gene is TRBV11-2, the J gene TRBJ2-1; unclear D gene. Sequenced: blood. The CDR3 nucleotides read TGTGCCAGCAGGGATAGGCTGAGCTCCTACAATGAGCAGTTCTTC. Its translation: CASRDRLSSYNEQFF.